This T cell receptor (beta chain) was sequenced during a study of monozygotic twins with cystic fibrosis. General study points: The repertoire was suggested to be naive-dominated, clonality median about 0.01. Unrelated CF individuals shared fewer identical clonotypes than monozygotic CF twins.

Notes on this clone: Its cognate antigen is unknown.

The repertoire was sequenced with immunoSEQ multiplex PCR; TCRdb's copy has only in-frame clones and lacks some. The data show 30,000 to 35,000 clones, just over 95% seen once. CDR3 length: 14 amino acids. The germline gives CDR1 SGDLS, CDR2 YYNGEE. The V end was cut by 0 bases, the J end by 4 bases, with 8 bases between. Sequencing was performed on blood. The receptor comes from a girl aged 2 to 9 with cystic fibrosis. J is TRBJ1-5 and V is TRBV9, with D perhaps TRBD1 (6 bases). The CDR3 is CASSVGTANQPQHF. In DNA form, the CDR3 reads TGTGCCAGCAGCGTAGGGACAGCTAATCAGCCCCAGCATTTT.